This TCR beta chain was profiled in a study of blood T cell repertoires in COVID-19. Study-wide context: Acute and convalescent COVID-19 samples came from the United States, Italy and Spain. The analysed material was cDNA or gDNA that came from T cells, B-cell-depleted T cells, or PBMCs.

Seattle's cohort entered during active infection and was followed longitudinally. The germline gives CDR1 MNHEY, CDR2 SVGAGI. Losses at the gene ends were 5 bases for V and 8 bases for J; bases not matched to a gene: 5. The CDR3 has 14 amino acids. Authors' data handling: Estimates of nucleated cell counts were drawn from the amplification of reference gene primers. TCRdb's table, derived via immunoSEQ multiplex PCR, lists solely in-frame clones and lacks some. V and J calls and clone size follow that table, whereas D and trimming were derived from the DNA. The sample includes some 150,000 clones, 86% of them seen just once.

The chain uses TRBV6-5 and TRBJ2-1, with 11 bases fitting TRBD2. The sequence was collected from an older woman with COVID-19, enrolled during active disease. The sequencing input was peripheral blood. CDR3 in amino acids: CASSRTSGWDEQFF. For the CDR3, the DNA is TGTGCCAGCAGTCGGACTAGCGGGTGGGATGAGCAGTTCTTC.